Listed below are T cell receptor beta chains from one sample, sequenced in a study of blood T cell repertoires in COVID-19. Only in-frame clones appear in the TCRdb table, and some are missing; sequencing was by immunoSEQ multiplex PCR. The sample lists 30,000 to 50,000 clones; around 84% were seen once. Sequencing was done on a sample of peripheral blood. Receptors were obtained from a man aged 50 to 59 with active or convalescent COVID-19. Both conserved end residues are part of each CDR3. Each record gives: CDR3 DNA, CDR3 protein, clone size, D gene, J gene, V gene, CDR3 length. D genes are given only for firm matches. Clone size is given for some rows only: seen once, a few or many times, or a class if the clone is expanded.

DNA: TGTGCCTGCGGGGGCAATGAGCAGTTCTTC; CDR3: CACGGNEQFF; size: NA; D: NA; J: TRBJ2-1; V: TRBV30; length: 10
DNA: TGTGCCAGCAGTTTTCTGGGACACAGAGACTACACCTTC; CDR3: CASSFLGHRDYTF; size: NA; D: NA; J: TRBJ1-2; V: TRBV27; length: 13
DNA: TGTGCCAGCAGCGAGGGGGCAGGGATCGTTGAAAAACTGTTTTTT; CDR3: CASSEGAGIVEKLFF; size: NA; D: TRBD1; J: TRBJ1-4; V: TRBV7-2; length: 15
DNA: TGTGCCAGCAGCACCCGGGACAGCGATTCTGGAAACACCATATATTTT; CDR3: CASSTRDSDSGNTIYF; size: NA; D: TRBD1; J: TRBJ1-3; V: TRBV9; length: 16
DNA: TGTGCCAGCACTCTAGCAACTAATGAAAAACTGTTTTTT; CDR3: CASTLATNEKLFF; size: NA; D: NA; J: TRBJ1-4; V: TRBV6-6; length: 13
DNA: TGTGCCAGCAGTTTGGAGTTCCCAGATACGCAGTATTTT; CDR3: CASSLEFPDTQYF; size: NA; D: NA; J: TRBJ2-3; V: TRBV12-3/TRBV12-4; length: 13
DNA: TGTGCCATCAGAGACAGTAATTCACCCCTCCACTTT; CDR3: CAIRDSNSPLHF; size: NA; D: NA; J: TRBJ1-6; V: TRBV10-3; length: 12
DNA: TGCGCCAGCAGCTGGGAAGGGACAGCGCTCTACGAGCAGTACTTC; CDR3: CASSWEGTALYEQYF; size: NA; D: TRBD1; J: TRBJ2-7; V: TRBV5-1; length: 15
DNA: TGTGCCTGGAGGGGACGGGGGGCATCCTACGAGCAGTACTTC; CDR3: CAWRGRGASYEQYF; size: once; D: NA; J: TRBJ2-7; V: TRBV30; length: 14
DNA: TGTGCCAGCAGCGTAGGGGGCTTCCAAGAGACCCAGTACTTC; CDR3: CASSVGGFQETQYF; size: few; D: NA; J: TRBJ2-5; V: TRBV9; length: 14
DNA: TGTGCCAGCAGCAAAGATCGAACAGGGCGGAATCCTAACTATGGCTACACCTTC; CDR3: CASSKDRTGRNPNYGYTF; size: NA; D: NA; J: TRBJ1-2; V: TRBV21-1; length: 18
DNA: TGCAGCGTTGTAACCGGGACAGGGGTTGAGCAGTTCTTC; CDR3: CSVVTGTGVEQFF; size: NA; D: TRBD1; J: TRBJ2-1; V: TRBV29-1; length: 13
DNA: TGTGCCAGTAGCCATGTCCCGTCGCAGGAGACCCAGTACTTC; CDR3: CASSHVPSQETQYF; size: NA; D: NA; J: TRBJ2-5; V: TRBV19; length: 14
DNA: TGTGCCTGGAGGAGTGGGGACAGGGGGAATCAGCCCCAGCATTTT; CDR3: CAWRSGDRGNQPQHF; size: NA; D: TRBD1; J: TRBJ1-5; V: TRBV30; length: 15
DNA: TGTGCCTGGAGTGTATTAGCTCGCGGGAACACGGAGACCCAGTACTTC; CDR3: CAWSVLARGNTETQYF; size: NA; D: NA; J: TRBJ2-5; V: TRBV30; length: 16
DNA: TGTGCCAGCAGCTTAGGAGGGGAGGGCACAGATACGCAGTATTTT; CDR3: CASSLGGEGTDTQYF; size: NA; D: NA; J: TRBJ2-3; V: TRBV7-7; length: 15
DNA: TGTGCCAGCAGACAACAGGGGGCCTACAATGAGCAGTTCTTC; CDR3: CASRQQGAYNEQFF; size: once; D: TRBD1; J: TRBJ2-1; V: TRBV2; length: 14
DNA: TGTGCCAGCAGCTTGGCCCTCTTTGGCTACACCTTC; CDR3: CASSLALFGYTF; size: NA; D: NA; J: TRBJ1-2; V: TRBV5-8; length: 12
DNA: TGCGCCAGCAGCTTGGCGGGGTTGACAGGGAGCTCCTACGAGCAGTACTTC; CDR3: CASSLAGLTGSSYEQYF; size: NA; D: TRBD1; J: TRBJ2-7; V: TRBV5-1; length: 17
DNA: TGTGCCAGCAGCCCCGGTGTTACCGGGGAGCTGTTTTTT; CDR3: CASSPGVTGELFF; size: NA; D: NA; J: TRBJ2-2; V: TRBV11-2; length: 13
DNA: TGTGCCAGCAGTTATTCCGGGACAGGGGGCGCGGGGGGCTACACCTTC; CDR3: CASSYSGTGGAGGYTF; size: NA; D: TRBD1; J: TRBJ1-2; V: TRBV6-5; length: 16
DNA: TGTGCCAGCAGCGCGGTACCGGGACTAGAGGGCCGCGAGCAGTACTTC; CDR3: CASSAVPGLEGREQYF; size: NA; D: TRBD2; J: TRBJ2-7; V: TRBV9; length: 16
DNA: TGTGCCAGCAGCCAAGATTCGAGCGGGGGGGGCAATGAGCAGTTCTTC; CDR3: CASSQDSSGGGNEQFF; size: NA; D: TRBD2; J: TRBJ2-1; V: TRBV3-1/TRBV3-2; length: 16
DNA: TGCGCCAGCAGCCAGGGACAGTTGAACACTGAAGCTTTCTTT; CDR3: CASSQGQLNTEAFF; size: few; D: TRBD1; J: TRBJ1-1; V: TRBV5-1; length: 14
DNA: TGTGCCAGCAGCCCATTGCCGGGACACCAGAGGGTCGCCATATATTTT; CDR3: CASSPLPGHQRVAIYF; size: NA; D: NA; J: TRBJ1-3; V: TRBV14; length: 16
DNA: TGTGCCAGCTCCCGGGGGGGGAGCAGCAATCAGCCCCAGCATTTT; CDR3: CASSRGGSSNQPQHF; size: NA; D: NA; J: TRBJ1-5; V: TRBV18; length: 15
DNA: TGTGCCAGTAGCTGGTCACAGAACAGCAATCAGCCCCAGCATTTT; CDR3: CASSWSQNSNQPQHF; size: few; D: NA; J: TRBJ1-5; V: TRBV19; length: 15
DNA: TGTGCCAGCAGCCCTTCCAGGGGCCGGGGTTCTAACTATGGCTACACCTTC; CDR3: CASSPSRGRGSNYGYTF; size: NA; D: NA; J: TRBJ1-2; V: TRBV3-1/TRBV3-2; length: 17
DNA: TGTGCCAGTAGTACGAGGGTCCGGCAGGAGCCCTACGAGCAGTACTTC; CDR3: CASSTRVRQEPYEQYF; size: few; D: NA; J: TRBJ2-7; V: TRBV19; length: 16
DNA: TGTGCCAGCACCGGGAGACACAATGAGCAGTTCTTC; CDR3: CASTGRHNEQFF; size: NA; D: NA; J: TRBJ2-1; V: TRBV12-3/TRBV12-4; length: 12
DNA: TGTGCCAGCAGCCAAGACACAGGGGAGTATGGCTACACCTTC; CDR3: CASSQDTGEYGYTF; size: NA; D: TRBD1; J: TRBJ1-2; V: TRBV14; length: 14
DNA: TGTGCCAGCAGCCAAGCACGGACTAGCGGCAATGAGCAGTTCTTC; CDR3: CASSQARTSGNEQFF; size: NA; D: TRBD2; J: TRBJ2-1; V: TRBV14; length: 15
DNA: TGCGCCAGCAGTCAATTCTTCGCAGAGTGGGACAGGGGAAACACCATATATTTT; CDR3: CASSQFFAEWDRGNTIYF; size: few; D: TRBD1; J: TRBJ1-3; V: TRBV23-1; length: 18
DNA: TGTGCCAGCAGCTTCTTAGGGACACTCGTACAGGGCTACACCTTC; CDR3: CASSFLGTLVQGYTF; size: NA; D: NA; J: TRBJ1-2; V: TRBV5-6; length: 15
DNA: TGTGCCAGTAGTATAGGTGGGCAGAAGAACACTGAAGCTTTCTTT; CDR3: CASSIGGQKNTEAFF; size: NA; D: NA; J: TRBJ1-1; V: TRBV19; length: 15
DNA: TGTGCCAGCAGCAGGACAGGGAATAATTCACCCCTCCACTTT; CDR3: CASSRTGNNSPLHF; size: NA; D: TRBD1; J: TRBJ1-6; V: TRBV3-1/TRBV3-2; length: 14
DNA: TGCAGCGTCGAAGTGCCCGGGACAGGGCTCACCTACAATGAGCAGTTCTTC; CDR3: CSVEVPGTGLTYNEQFF; size: NA; D: TRBD1; J: TRBJ2-1; V: TRBV29-1; length: 17
DNA: TGTGCCAGCAGCACTAAGCGGGGAAACACCGGGGAGCTGTTTTTT; CDR3: CASSTKRGNTGELFF; size: NA; D: TRBD2; J: TRBJ2-2; V: TRBV11-1; length: 15
DNA: TGTGCCAGCACCCATTCTACAGGGTCCACCGGGGAGCTGTTTTTT; CDR3: CASTHSTGSTGELFF; size: NA; D: NA; J: TRBJ2-2; V: TRBV11-2; length: 15
DNA: TGTGCCAGCAGCCCGCGTGGGGGAGGTAACTATGGCTACACCTTC; CDR3: CASSPRGGGNYGYTF; size: NA; D: NA; J: TRBJ1-2; V: TRBV9; length: 15
DNA: TGTGCCAGCAGCTTGGCCAGGGGCGGAACTGAAGCTTTCTTT; CDR3: CASSLARGGTEAFF; size: once; D: NA; J: TRBJ1-1; V: TRBV5-4; length: 14
DNA: TGTGCCAGCAGGCAAGACAGTCAAGGTGAAGCTTTCTTT; CDR3: CASRQDSQGEAFF; size: few; D: NA; J: TRBJ1-1; V: TRBV2; length: 13
DNA: TGTGCCAGCAGCGGCTTGCCGGGGGGCCCCAAGGAGACCCAGTACTTC; CDR3: CASSGLPGGPKETQYF; size: NA; D: NA; J: TRBJ2-5; V: TRBV5-5; length: 16
DNA: TGTGCCAGCAGCCGGGACTTTAACTATGGCTACACCTTC; CDR3: CASSRDFNYGYTF; size: NA; D: NA; J: TRBJ1-2; V: TRBV14; length: 13
DNA: TGTGCCAGCAGTTACGGGCCAGGGGAATCGTATGGCTACACCTTC; CDR3: CASSYGPGESYGYTF; size: NA; D: NA; J: TRBJ1-2; V: TRBV6-5; length: 15
DNA: TGTGCCAGCAGTGAAACGGGGGGACTGAACACCGGGGAGCTGTTTTTT; CDR3: CASSETGGLNTGELFF; size: NA; D: TRBD2; J: TRBJ2-2; V: TRBV6-4; length: 16
DNA: TGTGCCATCAGTGAGTCGACAGGTAGAAGTATAACCTACGAGCAGTACTTC; CDR3: CAISESTGRSITYEQYF; size: once; D: NA; J: TRBJ2-7; V: TRBV10-3; length: 17
DNA: TGTGCCAGCAGTTACGGACAGGGAACTGAAGCTTTCTTT; CDR3: CASSYGQGTEAFF; size: once; D: TRBD1; J: TRBJ1-1; V: TRBV6-5; length: 13
DNA: TGTGCCAGTAGTATTAGGGACAGGGGCACCGGGGAGCTGTTTTTT; CDR3: CASSIRDRGTGELFF; size: NA; D: TRBD1; J: TRBJ2-2; V: TRBV19; length: 15
DNA: TGTGCCACCAGTGATTCGAGGACAGGGTATGGCTATGGCTACACCTTC; CDR3: CATSDSRTGYGYGYTF; size: few; D: TRBD1; J: TRBJ1-2; V: TRBV24-1; length: 16
DNA: TGTGCCAGCAGTGAACAGACAGGGGGCCGTCAGCCCCAGCATTTT; CDR3: CASSEQTGGRQPQHF; size: NA; D: TRBD1; J: TRBJ1-5; V: TRBV2; length: 15
DNA: TGTGCCAGCAGCCATCCAGGGAACACCGGGGAGCTGTTTTTT; CDR3: CASSHPGNTGELFF; size: NA; D: NA; J: TRBJ2-2; V: TRBV4-2; length: 14
DNA: TGTGCCAGCAGCCAGGGGACAGGGGTACAAGAGACCCAGTACTTC; CDR3: CASSQGTGVQETQYF; size: NA; D: TRBD1; J: TRBJ2-5; V: TRBV3-1/TRBV3-2; length: 15
DNA: TGTGCCAGCGCACGCCTCGGAGCTACCGAAAAACTGTTTTTT; CDR3: CASARLGATEKLFF; size: NA; D: NA; J: TRBJ1-4; V: TRBV2; length: 14
DNA: TGTGCCAGCAGCTTAGATACCGGGAGGGATTCACCCCTCCACTTT; CDR3: CASSLDTGRDSPLHF; size: few; D: NA; J: TRBJ1-6; V: TRBV7-9; length: 15
DNA: TGTGCCAGCAGTTCGGGATGGGGAGCTTTCTTT; CDR3: CASSSGWGAFF; size: NA; D: NA; J: TRBJ1-1; V: TRBV12-3/TRBV12-4; length: 11